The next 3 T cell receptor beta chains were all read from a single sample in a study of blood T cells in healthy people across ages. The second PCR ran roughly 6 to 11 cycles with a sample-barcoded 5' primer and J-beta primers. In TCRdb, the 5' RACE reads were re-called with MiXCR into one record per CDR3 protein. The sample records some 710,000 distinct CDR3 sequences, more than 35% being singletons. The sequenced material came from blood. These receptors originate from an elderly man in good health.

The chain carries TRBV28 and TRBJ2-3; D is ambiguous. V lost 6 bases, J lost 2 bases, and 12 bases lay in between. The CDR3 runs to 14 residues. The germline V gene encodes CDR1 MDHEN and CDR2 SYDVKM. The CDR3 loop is CASRRGRITDTQYF. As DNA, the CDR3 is TGTGCCAGCAGGAGAGGTCGAATCACAGATACGCAGTATTTT.

CDR3 protein: CSVERGSGKNEQFF. The DNA of the CDR3 is TGCAGCGTTGAACGAGGGAGCGGGAAAAATGAGCAGTTCTTC. The chain links TRBV29-1 to TRBJ2-1; 7 nucleotides agree with TRBD2. CDR3 length equals 14 residues. J gave up 7 bases and V 2 bases, and 8 bases lay outside the gene matches. Germline-derived CDR1 and CDR2 are SQVTM and ANQGSEA.

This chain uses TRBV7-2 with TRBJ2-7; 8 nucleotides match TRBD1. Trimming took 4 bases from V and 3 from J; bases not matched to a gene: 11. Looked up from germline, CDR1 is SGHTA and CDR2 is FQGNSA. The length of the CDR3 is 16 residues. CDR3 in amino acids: CASSSQGAPFYYEQYF. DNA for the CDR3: TGTGCCAGCAGCTCCCAGGGGGCGCCCTTTTACTACGAGCAGTACTTC.